This T cell receptor (beta chain) was found in a study of OX40 agonist ivuxolimab in advanced cancers. The wider study: The mean age was about 61 years, ranging from 23 to 79, with about 87% of participants male.

The CDR3 covers 15 residues. The V end was cut by 0 bases, the J end by 2 bases, with 8 bases between. The germline V gene has CDR1 LGHNA and CDR2 YNFKEQ. Assay used: immunoSEQ multiplex PCR; TCRdb lists only in-frame clones, some missing. The sample holds over 14,000 clones, around 70% seen once. The rearrangement joins TRBV4-2 to TRBJ1-3; D perhaps matches TRBD1 (5 bases). The clonotype was recovered from an adult with an advanced solid tumor such as melanoma, head and neck, liver or kidney cancer. This material consisted of CD4+ or CD8+ T cells sorted from blood, taken in a trial of the OX40 agonist ivuxolimab. CDR3 nucleotides: TGTGCCAGCAGCCAAGAGAAAGGGGCTGGAAACACCATATATTTT. This sequence encodes CASSQEKGAGNTIYF.